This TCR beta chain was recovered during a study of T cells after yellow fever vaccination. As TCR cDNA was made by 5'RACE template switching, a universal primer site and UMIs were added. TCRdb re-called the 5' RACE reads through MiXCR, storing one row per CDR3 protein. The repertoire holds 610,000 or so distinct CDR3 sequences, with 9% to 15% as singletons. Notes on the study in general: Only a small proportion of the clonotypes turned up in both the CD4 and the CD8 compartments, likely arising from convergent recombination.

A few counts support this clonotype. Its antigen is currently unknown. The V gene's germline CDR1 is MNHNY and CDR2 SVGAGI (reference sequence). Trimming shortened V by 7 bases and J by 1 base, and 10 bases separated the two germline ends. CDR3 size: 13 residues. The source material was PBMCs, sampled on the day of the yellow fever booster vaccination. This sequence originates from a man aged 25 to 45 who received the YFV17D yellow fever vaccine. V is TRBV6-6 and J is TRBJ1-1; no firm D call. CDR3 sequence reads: CASTATANTEAFF. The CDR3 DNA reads TGTGCCAGCACCGCGACGGCGAACACTGAAGCTTTCTTT.